This T cell receptor beta chain was captured in a study of T cells after yellow fever vaccination. Study outcomes and limitations: High-abundance clonotypes from the bulk population could contaminate FACS-sorted repertoires.

The trim removed 4 bases at V and 5 bases at J, leaving 8 bases unmatched. The CDR3 is made up of 16 amino acids. The germline V gene has CDR1 SGHRS and CDR2 YFSETQ. TCRdb processed the 5' RACE reads anew with MiXCR; each CDR3 protein has one entry. The table records around 500,000 distinct CDR3 sequences, 20% to 25% of them present only once. A note on this clonotype: The antigen is unknown.

The chain recombines TRBV5-1 with TRBJ2-2, with 10 bases matching TRBD1. This TCR was recovered from a man aged 18 to 29 who received the YFV17D yellow fever vaccine. The sample consisted of PBMCs, taken less than 25 days after the first yellow fever vaccination. The CDR3: CASSPGQGVGTGELFF. The CDR3, as DNA: TGCGCCAGCAGCCCCGGACAGGGGGTCGGGACCGGGGAGCTGTTTTTT. The whole variable domain, filled in from reference TRBV5-1 and TRBJ2-2, reads KAGVTQTPRYLIKTRGQQVTLSCSPISGHRSVSWYQQTPGQGLQFLFEYFSETQRNKGNFPGRFSGRQFSNSRSEMNVSTLELGDSALYLCASSPGQGVGTGELFFGEGSRLTVL.